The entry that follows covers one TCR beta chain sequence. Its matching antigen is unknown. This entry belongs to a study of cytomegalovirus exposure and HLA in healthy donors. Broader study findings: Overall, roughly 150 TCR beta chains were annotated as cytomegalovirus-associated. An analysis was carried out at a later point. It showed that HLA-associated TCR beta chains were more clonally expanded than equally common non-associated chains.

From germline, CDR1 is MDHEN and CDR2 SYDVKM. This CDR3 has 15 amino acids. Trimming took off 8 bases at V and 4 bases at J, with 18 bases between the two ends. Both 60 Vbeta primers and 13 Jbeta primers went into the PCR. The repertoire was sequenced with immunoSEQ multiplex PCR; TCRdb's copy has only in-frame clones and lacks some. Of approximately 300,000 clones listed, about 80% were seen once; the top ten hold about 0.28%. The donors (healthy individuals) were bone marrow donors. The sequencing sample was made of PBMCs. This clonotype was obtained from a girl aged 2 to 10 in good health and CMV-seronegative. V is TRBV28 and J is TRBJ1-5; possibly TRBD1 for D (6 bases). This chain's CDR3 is CASGRGGLWNQPQHF. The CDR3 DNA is TGTGCCAGCGGGAGGGGGGGGCTATGGAATCAGCCCCAGCATTTT.